Below, 13 T cell receptor beta chains from the same sample are listed, as sequenced in a study of cytomegalovirus exposure and HLA in healthy donors. With 60 Vbeta and 13 Jbeta primers, the PCR was carried out. TCRdb's table, derived via immunoSEQ multiplex PCR, lists solely in-frame clones and lacks some. The sample holds around 81,000 clones; 60% to 70% are singletons and the top ten take about 5.7%. What was sequenced was PBMCs. Receptor source: a man aged 25-45 years in good health and CMV-seropositive.

In the case of this clone: The junction shows a germline mismatch at one end, possibly a read error. The rearrangement uses TRBV9 and TRBJ2-5; 11 bases fit TRBD2. This CDR3 comprises 15 residues. The germline V gene has CDR1 SGDLS and CDR2 YYNGEE. CDR3 sequence: CASTSSGGIQGTQYF. The CDR3 DNA sequence: TGTGCCAGCACCTCTAGCGGGGGGATCCAAGGGACCCAGTACTTC. The full variable domain, with the rest looked up from reference TRBV9 and TRBJ2-5, is DSGVTQTPKHLITATGQRVTLRCSPRSGDLSVYWYQQSLDQGLQFLIQYYNGEERAKGNILERFSAQQFPDLHSELNLSSLELGDSALYFCASTSSGGIQGTQYFGPGTRLLVL.

The rearrangement uses TRBV11-2 and TRBJ1-3; D unresolved. The CDR3 sequence is 15 residues long. Germline CDR1 is SGHAT and CDR2 is FQNNGV. Deletions cut 1 base from V and 0 bases from J, with 7 bases between. In DNA form, the CDR3 reads TGTGCCAGCAGCTTAGGGCATTCCTCTGGAAACACCATATATTTT. The encoded protein is CASSLGHSSGNTIYF. Complete variable domain (other parts from reference TRBV11-2 and TRBJ1-3): EAGVAQSPRYKIIEKRQSVAFWCNPISGHATLYWYQQILGQGPKLLIQFQNNGVVDDSQLPKDRFSAERLKGVDSTLKIQPAKLEDSAVYLCASSLGHSSGNTIYFGEGSWLTVV.

This rearrangement joins TRBV2 to TRBJ1-6, with no clear D. The V gene's germline CDR1 is SNHLY and CDR2 FYNNEI. V was clipped by 0 bases and J by 11 bases, with 5 bases between them. The CDR3 is 12 amino acids. CDR3 sequence: CASSEAQAPLHF. The CDR3 region has the DNA TGTGCCAGCAGTGAAGCGCAGGCACCCCTCCACTTT.

V and J are TRBV9 and TRBJ2-7; 11 bases are shared with TRBD1. The germline V gene has CDR1 SGDLS and CDR2 YYNGEE. The CDR3 has 14 amino acids. V was pared by 3 bases and J by 2 bases, with 1 base of the junction left unmatched. The CDR3 region has the DNA TGTGCCAGCAGCGGGACAGGGGGCCCCTACGAGCAGTACTTC. It encodes CASSGTGGPYEQYF.

The J gene is TRBJ2-4, the V gene TRBV15; possibly TRBD2 for D (5 bases). The CDR3 loop spans 14 amino acids. Germline-derived CDR1 and CDR2 are LNHNV and YYDKDF (reference sequence). V was shortened by 5 bases and J by 5 bases, with 13 bases between the two germline ends. CDR3 nucleotide sequence: TGTGCCACCAGCCGCGGGCAGATCGAAAACATTCAGTACTTC. It yields the protein CATSRGQIENIQYF.

The chain is built from TRBV19 and TRBJ2-7, with D possibly TRBD2 on 5 matching bases. Between the trimmed V and J ends, which lost 3 bases and 1 base, there was a span of 7 bases. The CDR3 contains 13 residues. CDR1 is LNHDA, CDR2 SQIVND, per germline (reference sequence). The CDR3 bases are TGTGCCAGTAGTATCGGCGGGTCCTACGAGCAGTACTTC. Protein: CASSIGGSYEQYF. Full variable domain (missing parts from reference TRBV19 and TRBJ2-7): DGGITQSPKYLFRKEGQNVTLSCEQNLNHDAMYWYRQDPGQGLRLIYYSQIVNDFQKGDIAEGYSVSREKKESFPLTVTSAQKNPTAFYLCASSIGGSYEQYFGPGTRLTVT.

This clone has only one observation. The V call is TRBV28, the J call TRBJ1-1; 7 nucleotides agree with TRBD1. The germline V gene encodes CDR1 MDHEN and CDR2 SYDVKM. Trimming removed 7 bases from V and 0 bases from J; junction bases left unmatched: 2. This CDR3 has 13 residues. The CDR3 reads CASTGTVNTEAFF. The CDR3 DNA is TGTGCCAGCACCGGGACAGTGAACACTGAAGCTTTCTTT.

This clone occurred a few times. This chain joins TRBV19 and TRBJ2-1; D may be TRBD1 (6 bases). This CDR3 comprises 17 residues. The germline CDR1 and CDR2 sequences are LNHDA and SQIVND (reference sequence). V was pared by 4 bases and J by 0 bases, with 16 bases between. The chain's CDR3 is CASSSLGAMSSYNEQFF. The CDR3 DNA sequence: TGTGCCAGTAGTAGCTTGGGGGCAATGAGCTCCTACAATGAGCAGTTCTTC.

The chain employs TRBV7-9 and TRBJ2-7; maybe TRBD2 (5 bases). This CDR3 has 13 residues. Trimming left V 5 bases short and J 3 bases short, with 11 bases between. CDR1 and CDR2 from the germline V gene are SEHNR and FQNEAQ (reference sequence). The CDR3 region is CASSRSRGYEQYF. CDR3 nucleotides: TGTGCCAGCAGCCGCTCTCGGGGCTACGAGCAGTACTTC. Full variable domain (remainder filled in from reference TRBV7-9 and TRBJ2-7): DTGVSQNPRHKITKRGQNVTFRCDPISEHNRLYWYRQTLGQGPEFLTYFQNEAQLEKSRLLSDRFSAERPKGSFSTLEIQRTEQGDSAMYLCASSRSRGYEQYFGPGTRLTVT.

CDR3 coding DNA: TGTGCCAGCAGCTGGGACAGGCCCTCTGGAAACACCATATATTTT. It translates to CASSWDRPSGNTIYF. V is TRBV7-9 and J is TRBJ1-3; 8 nucleotides align to TRBD1. The CDR3 has 15 residues. Germline V CDR1 and CDR2: SEHNR, FQNEAQ (reference sequence). Trimming cost V 4 bases and J 0 bases; bases outside gene matches: 2.

The rearrangement joins TRBV18 to TRBJ2-7, with 13 bases identical to TRBD2. The CDR3 contains 16 residues. The V gene end was trimmed by 6 bases and the J gene end by 3 bases; junction bases not matched to a gene: 8. Germline V gene lookup returns CDR1 KGHSH and CDR2 LQKENI. CDR3 amino acids: CASSIGTSGIVYEQYF. CDR3 sequence (DNA): TGTGCCAGCTCCATAGGGACTAGCGGGATCGTCTACGAGCAGTACTTC.

The table lists this clone with a few counts. CDR3 amino acids: CASSFLRGDEQYF. The CDR3 coding sequence is TGCGCCAGCAGCTTTCTCCGGGGGGACGAGCAGTACTTC. This chain links TRBV5-1 with TRBJ2-7; TRBD2 agrees at 7 bases. Germline V gene lookup returns CDR1 SGHRS and CDR2 YFSETQ. The V gene end was trimmed by 2 bases and the J gene end by 5 bases; junction bases not matched to a gene: 4. CDR3 length: 13 residues.

This clone was observed a few times. The chain recombines TRBV14 with TRBJ1-4; 8 positions agree with TRBD1. Germline loops: CDR1 SGHDN, CDR2 FVKESK. The CDR3 runs to 16 residues. With V trimmed by 3 bases and J by 2 bases, 5 bases remained unmatched. CDR3 DNA: TGTGCCAGCAGCCAGGACAGGGCGAGGACTAATGAAAAACTGTTTTTT. This translates into CASSQDRARTNEKLFF.